The next 24 T cell receptor beta chains were all read from a single sample in a study of T cell responses to AZD1222 COVID-19 vaccine. This table comes from immunoSEQ multiplex PCR, and its TCRdb copy is limited to in-frame clones, with some not included. The table lists 130,000 to 150,000 clones, approximately 85% of them singletons. This specimen consisted of peripheral blood, obtained on day 0 of MenACWY control vaccination. The receptors were gathered from an adult in good health.

The rearrangement uses TRBV4-1 and TRBJ1-1; 9 nucleotides agree with TRBD1. CDR3 length: 19 amino acids. Germline V CDR1 and CDR2: MGHRA, YSYEKL. With V trimmed by 3 bases and J by 1 base, 15 bases remained unmatched. The CDR3 protein is CASSQVPGQGSRGNTEAFF. CDR3 sequence (DNA): TGCGCCAGCAGCCAGGTACCGGGACAGGGCTCCCGGGGGAACACTGAAGCTTTCTTT.

This chain uses TRBV6-1 with TRBJ1-2, with D maybe TRBD1 (6 bases). Between the trimmed V and J ends, which lost 2 bases and 8 bases, there was a span of 12 bases. CDR1 is MNHNS and CDR2 is SASEGT in the germline V gene. CDR3 length equals 13 residues. CDR3 protein: CASSEYRVDGYTF. In DNA form, the CDR3 reads TGTGCCAGCAGTGAATACAGGGTCGACGGCTACACCTTC.

CDR3 DNA: TGTGCCAGCAGCCCCGGGACAAACTACGAGCAGTACTTC. Translated, it gives CASSPGTNYEQYF. This chain connects TRBV5-6 to TRBJ2-7; TRBD1 might be the D (6 bases). Germline lookup yields CDR1 SGHDT and CDR2 YYEEEE. This CDR3 is built from 13 residues. The germline V and J ends were trimmed by 4 bases and 3 bases, with 11 bases remaining between them.

The chain recombines TRBV24-1 with TRBJ2-2, with unresolved D. Germline lookup yields CDR1 KGHDR and CDR2 SFDVKD. Trimming left V 3 bases short and J 2 bases short, with 6 bases between. The CDR3 totals 14 residues. This CDR3 is CATSDGLNTGELFF. The DNA for the CDR3 is TGTGCCACCAGTGATGGCCTCAACACCGGGGAGCTGTTTTTT.

The gene calls are TRBV12-5 and TRBJ1-1, with 7 bases fitting TRBD1. The CDR3 sequence is 14 residues long. The junction had 4 bases not matched to a gene; V was cut back by 6 bases and J by 0 bases. CDR1 is LGHNT and CDR2 is FRNRAP in the germline V gene. CDR3 loop: CASGRQGMNTEAFF. Here the CDR3 DNA reads TGTGCTAGTGGGAGACAGGGAATGAACACTGAAGCTTTCTTT.

A remark on this clone: Other nucleotide sequences in the sample specify the same CDR3. V and J are TRBV5-1 and TRBJ2-1; unclear D gene. Germline CDR1 reads SGHRS; CDR2 reads YFSETQ. The CDR3 covers 16 residues. V lost 0 bases to trimming and J lost 0 bases, with 10 bases between them. This CDR3 reads CASSLGGTSSYNEQFF. CDR3 DNA sequence: TGCGCCAGCAGCTTGGGCGGCACGAGCTCCTACAATGAGCAGTTCTTC.

The chain has TRBV18 and TRBJ2-3; perhaps TRBD1 as D (5 bases). The length of the CDR3 is 14 residues. V was pared by 6 bases and J by 0 bases, with 10 bases between. Germline V lookup: CDR1 KGHSH, CDR2 LQKENI. This CDR3 is CASSTGPSTDTQYF. CDR3 sequence (DNA): TGTGCCAGCTCCACAGGCCCTAGCACAGATACGCAGTATTTT. The full variable domain, with the rest looked up from reference TRBV18 and TRBJ2-3, is NAGVMQNPRHLVRRRGQEARLRCSPMKGHSHVYWYRQLPEEGLKFMVYLQKENIIDESGMPKERFSAEFPKEGPSILRIQQVVRGDSAAYFCASSTGPSTDTQYFGPGTRLTVL.

This chain links TRBV5-1 with TRBJ1-4; tentative D call: TRBD1 (5 bases). CDR1 is SGHRS and CDR2 is YFSETQ in the germline V gene. The V end was cut by 1 base, the J end by 4 bases, with 14 bases between. The CDR3 is 16 residues long. CDR3 protein: CASSLNPGLVNEKLFF. DNA for the CDR3: TGCGCCAGCAGCTTGAATCCGGGGCTGGTTAATGAAAAACTGTTTTTT.

The V call is TRBV12-5, the J call TRBJ2-1, with TRBD2 matching 13 bases. V was pared by 4 bases and J by 5 bases, with 11 bases of the junction left unmatched. CDR1 and CDR2 (germline): LGHNT, FRNRAP. The CDR3 is made up of 18 amino acids. In DNA form, the CDR3 reads TGTGCTAGTGGTTCAGGGACCGGGACTAGCGGGGTAAACAATGAGCAGTTCTTC. It translates to CASGSGTGTSGVNNEQFF. The full variable domain, in which reference TRBV12-5 and TRBJ2-1 provide the parts outside the CDR3, is DARVTQTPRHKVTEMGQEVTMRCQPILGHNTVFWYRQTMMQGLELLAYFRNRAPLDDSGMPKDRFSAEMPDATLATLKIQPSEPRDSAVYFCASGSGTGTSGVNNEQFFGPGTRLTVL.

For this clone: Other DNA sequences in the same sample also yield this CDR3. This chain links TRBV2 with TRBJ1-1; D call uncertain. V lost 6 bases and J 6 bases, leaving 8 bases between the germline ends. Germline assignment: CDR1 SNHLY and CDR2 FYNNEI. The CDR3 totals 11 residues. The CDR3 reads CASREGSEAFF. The CDR3 bases are TGTGCCAGCAGGGAGGGATCTGAAGCTTTCTTT. The full variable domain, completed using reference TRBV2 and TRBJ1-1, is EPEVTQTPSHQVTQMGQEVILRCVPISNHLYFYWYRQILGQKVEFLVSFYNNEISEKSEIFDDQFSVERPDGSNFTLKIRSTKLEDSAMYFCASREGSEAFFGQGTRLTVV.

V is TRBV28 and J is TRBJ1-1, with a tentative D call TRBD1 (5 bases). Between the trimmed V and J ends, which lost 6 bases and 4 bases, there was a span of 21 bases. CDR1 and CDR2 (germline): MDHEN, SYDVKM. The CDR3 length is 16 residues. The CDR3 is CASRSSRQGLSTEAFF. CDR3 sequence (DNA): TGTGCCAGCAGGAGTAGTAGGCAGGGTTTGTCCACTGAAGCTTTCTTT.

The chain uses TRBV3-1 (or the pseudogene TRBV3-2) and TRBJ2-2; D possibly corresponds to TRBD1 (6 bases). The ends were cut back, 1 base at V and 1 base at J, with 13 bases in the middle. In germline, CDR1 is LGHDT, CDR2 YNNKEL (reference sequence). The CDR3 is 17 amino acids. The CDR3 sequence: CASSQVSLGQNTGELFF. The CDR3 bases are TGTGCCAGCAGCCAAGTCTCCTTGGGACAGAACACCGGGGAGCTGTTTTTT.

This clone has just one count. The gene calls are TRBV3-1 (or the pseudogene TRBV3-2) and TRBJ2-2; D unresolved. Trimming left V 4 bases short and J 6 bases short, with 9 bases between. The CDR3 runs to 13 residues. CDR1 and CDR2 from the germline V gene are LGHDT and YNNKEL (reference sequence). The CDR3: CASSRQRSGELFF. CDR3 coding DNA: TGTGCCAGCAGCCGCCAGAGATCCGGGGAGCTGTTTTTT.

As to this clone: One end of the junction fails to match germline, which may point to a read error. The chain has TRBV18 and TRBJ2-1; 9 bases are shared with TRBD2. Germline V CDR1 and CDR2: KGHSH, LQKENI. The CDR3 spans 14 residues. The CDR3 DNA reads as TGTGCCAGCTCACCACCCCAGCGGGGGGCCCTCCGGGTCTTC. Protein product: CASSPPQRGALRVF.

V usage is TRBV5-4 and J usage is TRBJ1-3; D is unresolved. Germline-derived CDR1 and CDR2 are SGHNT and YYREEE (reference sequence). The CDR3 covers 15 residues. V was shortened by 0 bases and J by 2 bases, with 9 bases between the two germline ends. The CDR3 is CASSLAGTTGNTIYF. The CDR3 coding sequence is TGTGCCAGCAGCTTGGCAGGCACTACTGGAAACACCATATATTTT.

The V gene is TRBV4-2, the J gene TRBJ1-2; a weak D match, TRBD1 (6 bases). With 1 base removed from V and 4 bases from J, the gap between germline ends came to 10 bases. Germline lookup yields CDR1 LGHNA and CDR2 YNFKEQ. There are 14 residues in the CDR3. CDR3 DNA sequence: TGTGCCAGCAGCCAAGGGACAGCCGCCTATGGCTACACCTTC. Translation gives CASSQGTAAYGYTF.

V is TRBV10-1 and J is TRBJ1-2, with D possibly TRBD1 on 6 matching bases. The germline gives CDR1 WNHNN, CDR2 SYGVQD (reference sequence). The V gene lost 3 bases and the J gene lost 3 bases, with 8 bases spanning the gap. This CDR3 contains 13 residues. CDR3 bases: TGCGCCAGCAGTGATCGGACAGACTATGGCTACACCTTC. Translation gives CASSDRTDYGYTF.

This rearrangement joins TRBV27 to TRBJ1-1; no clear D. Trimming cost V 6 bases and J 4 bases, with 12 bases left between them. CDR1 and CDR2 from the germline V gene are MNHEY and SMNVEV (reference sequence). The CDR3 runs to 13 residues. Here the CDR3 reads CASSWDSGTEAFF. CDR3 DNA: TGTGCCAGCAGCTGGGATTCTGGCACTGAAGCTTTCTTT.

The V and J genes are TRBV10-1 and TRBJ2-3; D remains ambiguous. There are 13 residues in the CDR3. From germline, CDR1 is WNHNN and CDR2 SYGVQD (reference sequence). Between the trimmed V and J ends, which lost 4 bases and 5 bases, there was a span of 10 bases. The DNA of the CDR3 is TGCGCCAGCAGTGTGACCTACGGAGATACGCAGTATTTT. Translation gives CASSVTYGDTQYF.

The rearrangement links TRBV14 to TRBJ2-5, with D perhaps matching TRBD2 (5 bases). There are 13 residues in the CDR3. Per germline, CDR1 SGHDN and CDR2 FVKESK. Trimming took off 4 bases at V and 6 bases at J, with 12 bases between the two ends. CDR3 nucleotide sequence: TGTGCCAGCAGCCGGGAGCCCGGGAAGACCCAGTACTTC. Translating gives CASSREPGKTQYF.

The rearrangement links TRBV6-2 or TRBV6-3 to TRBJ2-3, with 12 bases matching TRBD2. Trimming at V came to 6 bases and at J to 4 bases, leaving 2 bases not matched to a gene. The CDR3 is made up of 14 amino acids. Germline lookup yields CDR1 MNHEY and CDR2 SVGEGT. CDR3 nucleotide sequence: TGTGCCAGCAGCCGACTAGCGGGGGCAGATACGCAGTATTTT. Residues: CASSRLAGADTQYF.

Notes on this clone: This CDR3 is also generated by other DNA sequences in the sample. The V and J genes are TRBV11-2 and TRBJ1-2; D gene ambiguous. The CDR3 is 11 amino acids. The V end was cut by 3 bases, the J end by 4 bases, with 3 bases between. From germline, CDR1 is SGHAT and CDR2 FQNNGV. This chain's CDR3 is CASSLGYGYTF. The DNA of the CDR3 is TGTGCCAGCAGCTTGGGCTATGGCTACACCTTC.

The V gene is TRBV2, the J gene TRBJ2-1; 13 nucleotides agree with TRBD2. The J segment lost 6 bases and the V segment lost 4 bases, leaving 6 bases of the junction unmatched. Germline V gene data show CDR1 as SNHLY and CDR2 as FYNNEI. The CDR3 runs 16 residues. The CDR3 region is CASSAVRLAGGNEQFF. The CDR3 bases are TGTGCCAGCAGTGCTGTCAGACTAGCGGGGGGCAATGAGCAGTTCTTC.

About this clone itself: An end of the junction differs from the germline gene, which may be a read error. CDR3 in DNA: TGTGCCAGCAGGCCGGGACAGTGGAACATCGGGGAGCTGTTTTTT. It translates to CASRPGQWNIGELFF. The rearrangement links TRBV2 to TRBJ2-2; 7 nucleotides align to TRBD1. The CDR3 contains 15 residues. The germline V gene encodes CDR1 SNHLY and CDR2 FYNNEI.